This T cell receptor (beta chain) was sequenced for a study of spatial heterogeneity in lung cancer. Study conclusions and caveats: Higher tumor mutation counts went along with higher counts of expanded intratumoral alpha and beta TCRs. In tumor T cells, estimated coverage reached 6% to 7% for alpha chains and approximately 13% for beta chains.

Individually, TCR cDNA molecules were each labelled with a unique molecular identifier. Via MiXCR, TCRdb re-called the 5' RACE reads, giving one row per CDR3 protein. The sample shows 15,000 to 20,000 distinct CDR3 sequences, 6% to 6.5% of them seen only once. In its sample, this clonotype was seen many times. No antigen is known for it. This beta chain lies outside the target of a library built for alpha chains; its clone size means little. Time point defined: sample taken at primary tumor resection. Whole RNA came from tumor, nontumor lung or frozen PBMC and was sequenced without being sorted. There are 14 residues in the CDR3. The germline CDR1 and CDR2 sequences are MDHEN and SYDVKM. V was pared by 6 bases and J by 7 bases, with 15 bases between.

The V call is TRBV28, the J call TRBJ2-2; D is unclear. Sample: lung tumor tissue, taken at surgery. This clonotype was obtained from a male donor with early-stage non-small cell lung cancer. DNA of the CDR3: TGTGCCAGCAGCCCCGTGGGTCCCCTCGGGGAGCTGTTTTTT. As protein: CASSPVGPLGELFF.